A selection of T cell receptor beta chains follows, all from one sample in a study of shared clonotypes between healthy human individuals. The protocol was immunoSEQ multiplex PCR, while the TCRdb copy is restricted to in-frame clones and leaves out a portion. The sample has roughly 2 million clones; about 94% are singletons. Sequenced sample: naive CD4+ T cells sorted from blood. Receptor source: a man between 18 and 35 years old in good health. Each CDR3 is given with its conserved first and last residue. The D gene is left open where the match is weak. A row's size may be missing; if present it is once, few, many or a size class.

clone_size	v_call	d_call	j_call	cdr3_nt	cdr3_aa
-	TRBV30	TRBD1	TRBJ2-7	TGTGCCTGGAACCGGGACAGGGCATATTACGAGCAGTACTTC	CAWNRDRAYYEQYF
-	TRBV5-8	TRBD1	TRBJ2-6	TGTGCCAGCAGCTTGAGGGGACAGGGGATATCTGGGGCCAACGTCCTGACTTTC	CASSLRGQGISGANVLTF
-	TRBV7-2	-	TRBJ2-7	TGTGCCAGCAGCAAACGACAGGGACTGAGCTACGAGCAGTACTTC	CASSKRQGLSYEQYF
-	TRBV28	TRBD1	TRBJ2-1	TGTGCCAGCAGTTTACGGTCAGGGGGAAAAGATGAGCAGTTCTTC	CASSLRSGGKDEQFF
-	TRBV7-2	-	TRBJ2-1	TGTGCCAGCAGCACGTCAGCAGGGAGAATCAATGAGCAGTTCTTC	CASSTSAGRINEQFF
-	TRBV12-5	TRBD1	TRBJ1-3	TGTGCTAGTGGTTGGGACAGGGGCTTTGGAAACACCATATATTTT	CASGWDRGFGNTIYF
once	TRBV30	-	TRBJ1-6	TGTGCCTGGAGTGTTGAGGGGGGGGGAAATTCACCCCTCCACTTT	CAWSVEGGGNSPLHF
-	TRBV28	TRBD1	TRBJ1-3	TGTGCCAGCAGAAAAGACAGGGTCGGCGGAAACACCATATATTTT	CASRKDRVGGNTIYF
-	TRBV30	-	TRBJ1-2	TGTGCCTGGACAGGGATAAACTATGGCTACACCTTC	CAWTGINYGYTF
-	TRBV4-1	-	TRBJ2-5	TGCGCCAGCAGCCAAGGCCAGATCCAAGAGACCCAGTACTTC	CASSQGQIQETQYF
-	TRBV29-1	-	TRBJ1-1	TGCAGCGTCGCCTCGGATCTAGGGAGCACTGAAGCTTTCTTT	CSVASDLGSTEAFF
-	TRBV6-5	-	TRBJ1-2	TGTGCCAGCAGCACAACAGGGAACTATGGCTACACCTTC	CASSTTGNYGYTF
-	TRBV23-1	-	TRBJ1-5	TGCGCCAGCAGTCTTTCCTGGGACACTGCAGGAAATCAGCCCCAGCATTTT	CASSLSWDTAGNQPQHF